This TCR beta chain was profiled in a study of blood T cell repertoires in COVID-19. In terms of age and location, participants ranged from about 18 to 95 years and lived in roughly 22 US areas. Original handling: Estimation of nucleated cell counts relied on the amplification of reference gene primers. This table comes from immunoSEQ multiplex PCR, and its TCRdb copy is limited to in-frame clones, with some not included. V and J calls plus clone size are reproduced from that table; the DNA served to infer D and trimming. Of approximately 500,000 clones listed, over 75% are singletons. Germline-derived CDR1 and CDR2 are SNHLY and FYNNEI. The CDR3 spans 14 residues. The V end was cut by 1 base, the J end by 4 bases, with 10 bases between.

Sample: PBMCs or T cells enriched from blood (not recorded which). The V call is TRBV2, the J call TRBJ1-1, with D hard to call. This receptor was taken from a woman aged 40 to 49 who had recovered from COVID-19. CDR3 DNA: TGTGCCAGCAGTGAAGGGGAGGTCGTCACTGAAGCTTTCTTT. Amino acid sequence: CASSEGEVVTEAFF.